This TCR beta chain emerged from a study of shared clonotypes between healthy human individuals. Study-wide results and caveats: Some clonotypes were shared by all four sorted-subset donors, while others were not shared. The non-shared ones had lower generation probabilities than the shared ones.

From germline, CDR1 is SGHRS and CDR2 YFSETQ. J lost 9 bases, V lost 4 bases, and 9 bases had no gene match. The CDR3 sequence is 14 residues long. Donors were healthy HIV-negative adults without recent acute infections or vaccinations. Partitioning of CD4+ cells yielded a CD45RA+ naive subset and a CD45RA-negative memory subset. Replicate PCRs run on sorted subsets employed about 220 ng DNA, 30,000 to 35,000 T cell genomes. TCRdb's table, derived via immunoSEQ multiplex PCR, lists solely in-frame clones and lacks some. Here the sample spans some 900,000 clones, about three quarters being singletons. Comment on this clone: The antigen remains undetermined.

The chain combines TRBV5-1 with TRBJ2-1; 8 nucleotides match TRBD1. The sequence was obtained from a man between 18 and 29 years old in good health. Sample: memory CD4+ T cells sorted from blood. Subset reported: CD45RA-negative fraction. CDR3 sequence: CASSGYRGAGEQFF. CDR3 sequence (DNA): TGCGCCAGCAGCGGTTACAGGGGGGCCGGTGAGCAGTTCTTC.